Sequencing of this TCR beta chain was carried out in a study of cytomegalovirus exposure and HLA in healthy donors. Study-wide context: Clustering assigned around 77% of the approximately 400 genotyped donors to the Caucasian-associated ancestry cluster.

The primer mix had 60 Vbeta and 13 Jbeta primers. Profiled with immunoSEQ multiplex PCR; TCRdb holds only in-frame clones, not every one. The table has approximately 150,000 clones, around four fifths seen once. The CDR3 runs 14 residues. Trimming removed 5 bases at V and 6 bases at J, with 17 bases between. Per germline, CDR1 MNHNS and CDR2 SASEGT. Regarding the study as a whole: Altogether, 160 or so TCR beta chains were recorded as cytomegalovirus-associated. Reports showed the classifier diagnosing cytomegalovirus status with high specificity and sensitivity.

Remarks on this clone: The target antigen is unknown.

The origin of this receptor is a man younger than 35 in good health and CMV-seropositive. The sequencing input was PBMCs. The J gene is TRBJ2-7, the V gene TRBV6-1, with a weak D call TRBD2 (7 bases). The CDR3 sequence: CASSLGGASFEQYF. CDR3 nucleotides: TGTGCCAGCAGTTTGGGGGGGGCTAGTTTCGAGCAGTACTTC.